This TCR beta chain was identified during a study of blood T cell repertoires in COVID-19. Turning to the study itself: Acute and convalescent COVID-19 specimens originated in the United States, Italy and Spain. Sources were T cells, B-cell-depleted T cells, or PBMCs; the material itself was cDNA or gDNA.

Trimming took 7 bases from V and 7 from J, leaving 19 bases between them. This CDR3 has 13 residues. Germline V gene lookup returns CDR1 SQVTM and CDR2 ANQGSEA. Authors' processing steps: Reference gene primers were amplified, and this amplification served to estimate nucleated cell counts. The data were produced by immunoSEQ multiplex PCR, yet TCRdb's version contains in-frame clones alone and is incomplete. That table furnishes V, J and clone size, whereas the DNA furnished D and trimming. The repertoire holds some 140,000 clones, with 87% as singletons. This clonotype originated in a man between 45 and 60 years old with active COVID-19. V and J are TRBV29-1 and TRBJ1-2; TRBD1 is a possible D gene (6 bases). Sequenced: peripheral blood. The CDR3 nucleotides read TGCAGCGCACGTACAGGGAATCTAGGTGGCTACACCTTC. Its protein is CSARTGNLGGYTF.